The source of this T cell receptor beta chain is a study of T-cell memory formation after mild COVID-19. MiXCR, applied by TCRdb to the 5' RACE reads, yields one record per CDR3 protein. The data hold around 370,000 distinct CDR3 sequences, with around a fifth observed a single time. Per the germline V gene, CDR1 is LNHDA and CDR2 is SQIVND (reference sequence). This CDR3 has 16 amino acids. With 8 bases removed from V and 0 bases from J, the gap between germline ends came to 19 bases. Specimen: PBMCs or a T cell subset sorted from them (not recorded which). The rearrangement joins TRBV19 to TRBJ2-5; either TRBD1 or TRBD2 may supply D (6 bases each). This clonotype was obtained from an adult woman who had mild COVID-19 (a few samples of this study predate the infection). Cell type and time point are not known. The CDR3 reads CASSGAEDRYQETQYF. Written as DNA, the CDR3 is TGTGCCAGTTCGGGGGCGGAGGACCGTTACCAAGAGACCCAGTACTTC.